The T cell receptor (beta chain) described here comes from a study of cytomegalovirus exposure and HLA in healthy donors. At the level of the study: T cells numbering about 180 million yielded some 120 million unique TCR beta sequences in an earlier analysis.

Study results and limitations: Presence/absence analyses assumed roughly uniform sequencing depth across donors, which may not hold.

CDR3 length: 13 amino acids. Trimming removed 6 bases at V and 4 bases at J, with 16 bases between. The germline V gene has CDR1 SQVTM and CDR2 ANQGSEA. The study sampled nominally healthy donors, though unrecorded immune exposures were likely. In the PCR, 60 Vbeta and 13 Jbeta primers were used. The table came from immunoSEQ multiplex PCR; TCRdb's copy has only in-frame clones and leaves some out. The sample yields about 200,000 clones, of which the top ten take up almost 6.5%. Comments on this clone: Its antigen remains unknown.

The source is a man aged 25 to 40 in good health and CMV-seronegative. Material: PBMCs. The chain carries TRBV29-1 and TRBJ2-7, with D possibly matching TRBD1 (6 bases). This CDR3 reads CSVNWGRGYEQYF. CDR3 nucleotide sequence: TGCAGCGTAAACTGGGGGCGAGGGTACGAGCAGTACTTC.